This record covers a single TCR beta chain. No antigen is known for it. The source of the sample is a study of graft-versus-host responses after intestinal transplantation. Turning to the study itself: As for transplant type, recipients had multivisceral, liver-intestinal, or isolated intestinal grafts. Every one of the recipients received anti-thymocyte globulin induction and afterwards took tacrolimus and steroids for approximately 3 years. Study-level points and caveats: Early post-transplant HvG declines showed an association with peak circulating GvH clone levels.

The V gene's germline CDR1 is MDHEN and CDR2 SYDVKM. This CDR3 is 13 amino acids long. The V end lost 5 bases, the J end lost 3 bases, and 10 bases lay between the germline ends. Sequenced by immunoSEQ multiplex PCR; TCRdb stores in-frame clones only, minus some. The table records more than 9,500 clones, over 90% of them present only once. The gene calls are TRBV28 and TRBJ1-1; D not certain. The sequence derives from a human patient who received an intestinal transplant, so some T cells may come from the graft donor. The material was PBMCs, obtained 109 to 110 days after intestinal transplant. CDR3 DNA sequence: TGTGCCAGCAGTACCCGCGGATACACTGAAGCTTTCTTT. It codes for CASSTRGYTEAFF.